The clone carrying this T cell receptor beta chain was seen only once. The antigen is undetermined. The sample comes from a study of cytomegalovirus exposure and HLA in healthy donors. Points from the study as a whole: Researchers reported that three CMV-associated chains were confirmed in vitro as CMV antigen-specific. Altogether, more than 150 TCR beta chains were recorded as cytomegalovirus-associated.

This table comes from immunoSEQ multiplex PCR, and its TCRdb copy is limited to in-frame clones, with some not included. The table has some 140,000 clones, roughly nine tenths seen once. Germline CDR1 MNHEY, CDR2 SVGAGI. The CDR3 is made up of 14 amino acids. The J segment lost 10 bases and the V segment lost 2 bases, leaving 9 bases of the junction unmatched. The sequenced sample was PBMCs. This sequence was found in a man between 18 and 29 years old in good health and CMV-seronegative. The chain couples TRBV6-5 to TRBJ2-3; 7 bases are shared with TRBD2. This CDR3 reads CASSYPPFGGAQYF. Written as DNA, the CDR3 is TGTGCCAGCAGTTACCCACCGTTTGGGGGGGCGCAGTATTTT.